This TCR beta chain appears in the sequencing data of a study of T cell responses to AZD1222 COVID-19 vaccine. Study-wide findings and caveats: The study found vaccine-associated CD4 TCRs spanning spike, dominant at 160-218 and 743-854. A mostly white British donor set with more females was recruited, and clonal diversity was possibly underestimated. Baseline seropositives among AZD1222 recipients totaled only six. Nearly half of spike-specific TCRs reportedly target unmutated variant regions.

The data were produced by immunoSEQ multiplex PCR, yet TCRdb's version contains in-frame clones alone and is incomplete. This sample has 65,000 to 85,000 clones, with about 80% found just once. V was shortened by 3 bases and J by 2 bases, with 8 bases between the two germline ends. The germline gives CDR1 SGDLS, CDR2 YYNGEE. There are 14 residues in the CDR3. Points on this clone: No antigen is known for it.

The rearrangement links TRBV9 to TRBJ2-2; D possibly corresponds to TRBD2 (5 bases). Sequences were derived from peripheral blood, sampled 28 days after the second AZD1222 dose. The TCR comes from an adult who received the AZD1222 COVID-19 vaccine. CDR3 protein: CASSGGANTGELFF. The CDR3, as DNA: TGTGCCAGCAGCGGGGGAGCAAACACCGGGGAGCTGTTTTTT.